The 28 T cell receptor beta chains reported below all come from one sample, sequenced in a study of OX40 agonist ivuxolimab in advanced cancers. The protocol was immunoSEQ multiplex PCR, while the TCRdb copy is restricted to in-frame clones and leaves out a portion. This sample carries tens of thousands of clones, around 92% of them seen once, and the ten largest clones take 10%. The sequenced sample was CD4+ or CD8+ T cells sorted from blood, obtained in a trial of the OX40 agonist ivuxolimab. The receptors shown here come from an adult with an advanced solid tumor such as melanoma, head and neck, liver or kidney cancer.

The rearrangement links TRBV7-2 to TRBJ1-4; D is perhaps TRBD1 (6 bases). CDR1 SGHTA and CDR2 FQGNSA come from the germline V gene. The CDR3 is 16 amino acids. Deletions cut 5 bases from V and 4 bases from J, with 17 bases between. DNA of the CDR3: TGTGCCAGCAGCAAGGACTTCGACAGGAGTAATGAAAAACTGTTTTTT. This sequence encodes CASSKDFDRSNEKLFF.

The chain employs TRBV7-9 and TRBJ1-2; 9 positions agree with TRBD1. With 4 bases clipped from V and 7 bases from J, the junction kept 7 bases outside the gene matches. Germline-derived CDR1 and CDR2 are SEHNR and FQNEAQ (reference sequence). This CDR3 has 14 amino acids. CDR3 in amino acids: CASSSRDRVAGYTF. The CDR3 region has the DNA TGTGCCAGCAGCTCCCGGGACAGGGTTGCTGGCTACACCTTC.

The J gene is TRBJ2-3, the V gene TRBV28, with 12 bases fitting TRBD2. Germline CDR1 reads MDHEN; CDR2 reads SYDVKM. The CDR3 is made up of 16 amino acids. V shed 5 bases, J shed 1 base, and the junction held 4 bases outside the gene matches. For the CDR3, the DNA is TGTGCCAGCAGTGTAAGACTAGCGGGGGGCACAGATACGCAGTATTTT. This encodes CASSVRLAGGTDTQYF. The complete variable domain, with remaining parts taken from reference TRBV28 and TRBJ2-3, reads DVKVTQSSRYLVKRTGEKVFLECVQDMDHENMFWYRQDPGLGLRLIYFSYDVKMKEKGDIPEGYSVSREKKERFSLILESASTNQTSMYLCASSVRLAGGTDTQYFGPGTRLTVL.

Notes on this clone: Other DNA sequences within the sample encode an identical CDR3. The chain is built from TRBV20-1 and TRBJ2-7; D remains unclear. Per germline, CDR1 DFQATT and CDR2 SNEGSKA (reference sequence). V dropped 3 bases and J dropped 4 bases, with 7 bases sitting between them. The CDR3 extends over 11 amino acids. Here the CDR3 DNA reads TGCAGTGCTAGCTCTCAGTACGAGCAGTACTTC. Protein product: CSASSQYEQYF.

The V call is TRBV5-1, the J call TRBJ2-5; D tentatively fits TRBD1 or TRBD2 (5 bases each). The V and J ends lost 5 bases and 1 base respectively, with 15 bases between them. This CDR3 region has 15 residues. In germline, CDR1 is SGHRS, CDR2 YFSETQ. CDR3 sequence (DNA): TGCGCCAGCAGTGGGACGGCCGGAACCCAAGAGACCCAGTACTTC. This translates into CASSGTAGTQETQYF. Variable domain in full (rest from reference TRBV5-1 and TRBJ2-5): KAGVTQTPRYLIKTRGQQVTLSCSPISGHRSVSWYQQTPGQGLQFLFEYFSETQRNKGNFPGRFSGRQFSNSRSEMNVSTLELGDSALYLCASSGTAGTQETQYFGPGTRLLVL.

The chain is built from TRBV5-1 and TRBJ1-2; 9 nucleotides align to TRBD1. CDR3 size: 12 residues. Trimming cost V 4 bases and J 8 bases; bases outside gene matches: 3. The germline V gene has CDR1 SGHRS and CDR2 YFSETQ. In DNA form, the CDR3 reads TGCGCCAGCAGCGCCGGGACAGGGGGCTACACCTTC. Protein sequence: CASSAGTGGYTF.

The J gene is TRBJ2-1, the V gene TRBV18; 9 bases agree with TRBD1. Per germline, CDR1 KGHSH and CDR2 LQKENI. The V segment lost 6 bases and the J segment 7 bases; nucleotides outside the gene matches: 10. The CDR3 consists of 15 residues. The CDR3 DNA reads TGTGCCAGCTCGCCCAACAGGGGGCGACTAAATGAGCAGTTCTTC. This codes for CASSPNRGRLNEQFF. Variable domain in full (rest from reference TRBV18 and TRBJ2-1): NAGVMQNPRHLVRRRGQEARLRCSPMKGHSHVYWYRQLPEEGLKFMVYLQKENIIDESGMPKERFSAEFPKEGPSILRIQQVVRGDSAAYFCASSPNRGRLNEQFFGPGTRLTVL.

The gene calls are TRBV20-1 and TRBJ2-4, with D possibly TRBD2 on 6 matching bases. V shed 5 bases and J shed 6 bases, with 8 bases lying between them. CDR1 DFQATT and CDR2 SNEGSKA come from the germline V gene (reference sequence). The CDR3 runs to 11 residues. CDR3 nucleotides: TGCAGTGCTGAGCGGGCAAACATTCAGTACTTC. Its translation: CSAERANIQYF.

The rearrangement joins TRBV6-5 to TRBJ2-5, with D possibly matching TRBD2 (6 bases). The length of the CDR3 is 14 residues. Germline CDR1 MNHEY, CDR2 SVGAGI. V was clipped by 5 bases and J by 1 base, with 11 bases between them. Written as DNA, the CDR3 is TGTGCCAGCAGTCGCTCTAGCGCCCAAGAGACCCAGTACTTC. Translated, it gives CASSRSSAQETQYF.

In this sample, this clone turned up once. The chain is built from TRBV18 and TRBJ2-1; D not resolved. The CDR3 consists of 12 residues. Germline CDR1 reads KGHSH; CDR2 reads LQKENI. Trimming pared 3 bases from V and 4 bases from J, leaving 4 bases between. This chain's CDR3 is CASSPGYNEQFF. CDR3 DNA sequence: TGTGCCAGCTCACCGGGGTACAATGAGCAGTTCTTC.

This chain connects TRBV5-1 to TRBJ1-2; 7 nucleotides align to TRBD1. V lost 2 bases and J lost 8; bases outside the gene matches: 9. The CDR3 length is 14 residues. The germline V gene has CDR1 SGHRS and CDR2 YFSETQ. DNA of the CDR3: TGCGCCAGCAGCTTCCGACAGGGATCAGGCGGCTACACCTTC. It is translated as CASSFRQGSGGYTF.

The chain uses TRBV19 and TRBJ1-1; D is perhaps TRBD1 (5 bases). V lost 9 bases and J 2 bases, leaving 31 bases between the germline ends. Per germline, CDR1 LNHDA and CDR2 SQIVND (reference sequence). This CDR3 spans 19 amino acids. The CDR3 DNA reads TGTGCCAGCCCCGAGAGGCAGGGCTTCTTGATGAAGTCCAACACTGAAGCTTTCTTT. Its protein product is CASPERQGFLMKSNTEAFF. Combining the CDR3 with reference TRBV19 and TRBJ1-1 gives the whole variable domain DGGITQSPKYLFRKEGQNVTLSCEQNLNHDAMYWYRQDPGQGLRLIYYSQIVNDFQKGDIAEGYSVSREKKESFPLTVTSAQKNPTAFYLCASPERQGFLMKSNTEAFFGQGTRLTVV.

This clone is a singleton in its sample. J is TRBJ1-1 and V is TRBV7-2; D is undetermined. The CDR3 has 13 amino acids. The germline gives CDR1 SGHTA, CDR2 FQGNSA. The ends were cut back, 2 bases at V and 3 bases at J, with 7 bases in the middle. CDR3 residues: CASSLSVDTEAFF. CDR3 nucleotides: TGTGCCAGCAGCTTATCAGTGGACACTGAAGCTTTCTTT. Full variable domain (rest looked up from reference TRBV7-2 and TRBJ1-1): GAGVSQSPSNKVTEKGKDVELRCDPISGHTALYWYRQSLGQGLEFLIYFQGNSAPDKSGLPSDRFSAERTGGSVSTLTIQRTQQEDSAVYLCASSLSVDTEAFFGQGTRLTVV.

The CDR3 is CASSLERYGYTF. In DNA form, the CDR3 reads TGCGCCAGCAGCTTGGAACGATATGGCTACACCTTC. V and J are TRBV5-1 and TRBJ1-2; D not resolved. This CDR3 is 12 amino acids long. Germline V gene sequence: CDR1 SGHRS, CDR2 YFSETQ. Trimming pared 0 bases from V and 5 bases from J, leaving 5 bases between. Combining the CDR3 with reference TRBV5-1 and TRBJ1-2 gives the whole variable domain KAGVTQTPRYLIKTRGQQVTLSCSPISGHRSVSWYQQTPGQGLQFLFEYFSETQRNKGNFPGRFSGRQFSNSRSEMNVSTLELGDSALYLCASSLERYGYTFGSGTRLTVV.

This clone was seen only once. The chain carries TRBV2 and TRBJ2-5, with 10 bases identical to TRBD1. The assigned J gene may be wrong: the sequence end matches TRBJ2-7 better. Per the germline V gene, CDR1 is SNHLY and CDR2 is FYNNEI. The CDR3 covers 15 residues. CDR3 sequence: CASSYGTGVSYEQYF. The CDR3 DNA reads as TGTGCCAGCAGTTACGGGACAGGGGTGTCCTACGAGCAGTACTTC.

The chain is built from TRBV4-2 and TRBJ1-3; 7 positions agree with TRBD1. The CDR3 sequence is 17 residues long. Germline CDR1 and CDR2: LGHNA and YNFKEQ. V trimming: 0 bases; J trimming: 3 bases; junction bases outside the gene matches: 8. The CDR3, as DNA: TGTGCCAGCAGCCAAGACTCCATAGGGGGCTATGGAAACACCATATATTTT. Its translation: CASSQDSIGGYGNTIYF.

The rearrangement joins TRBV5-1 to TRBJ1-1; 7 bases map to TRBD1. Germline V gene lookup returns CDR1 SGHRS and CDR2 YFSETQ. This CDR3 is 14 amino acids long. J lost 3 bases, V lost 7 bases, and 9 bases had no gene match. The CDR3 spells CASGPTGWDTEAFF. CDR3 coding DNA: TGCGCCAGCGGCCCGACAGGGTGGGACACTGAAGCTTTCTTT. Full variable domain (missing parts from reference TRBV5-1 and TRBJ1-1): KAGVTQTPRYLIKTRGQQVTLSCSPISGHRSVSWYQQTPGQGLQFLFEYFSETQRNKGNFPGRFSGRQFSNSRSEMNVSTLELGDSALYLCASGPTGWDTEAFFGQGTRLTVV.

The chain is built from TRBV15 and TRBJ1-2; D not resolved. The CDR3 loop spans 13 amino acids. From germline, CDR1 is LNHNV and CDR2 YYDKDF (reference sequence). Trimming shortened V by 3 bases and J by 7 bases, and 12 bases separated the two germline ends. The CDR3 reads CATSRVEGSGYTF. CDR3 DNA: TGTGCCACCAGCAGGGTCGAGGGTAGTGGCTACACCTTC.

The chain recombines TRBV7-2 with TRBJ2-7; D not certain. CDR3 size: 13 residues. With 4 bases removed from V and 2 bases from J, the gap between germline ends came to 9 bases. Germline V CDR1 and CDR2: SGHTA, FQGNSA. DNA of the CDR3: TGTGCCAGCAGCTGGCCGGGCACCTACGAGCAGTACTTC. Residues: CASSWPGTYEQYF.

The chain carries TRBV9 and TRBJ2-7; TRBD1 matches at 11 bases. The CDR3 has 15 amino acids. J lost 4 bases, V lost 3 bases, and 6 bases had no gene match. Germline lookup yields CDR1 SGDLS and CDR2 YYNGEE. CDR3 protein: CASSAGTGGRYEQYF. The CDR3 bases are TGTGCCAGCAGCGCTGGGACAGGGGGACGGTACGAGCAGTACTTC.

The CDR3 loop reads CASSPKVVGETQYF. For the CDR3, the DNA is TGTGCCAGCAGCCCCAAGGTAGTCGGAGAGACCCAGTACTTC. The chain combines TRBV7-6 with TRBJ2-5; D is uncertain. Germline lookup yields CDR1 SGHVS and CDR2 FNYEAQ. Trimming took 5 bases from V and 4 from J, leaving 14 bases between them. The CDR3 extends over 14 amino acids.

This rearrangement joins TRBV5-5 to TRBJ2-7; weak D call: TRBD2 (6 bases). The CDR3 extends over 15 amino acids. V lost 2 bases and J lost 3, with 15 bases in between. Germline values: CDR1 SGHKS, CDR2 YYEKEE (reference sequence). Written as DNA, the CDR3 is TGTGCCAGCAGCTTAGGAACCGGGAGACACTACGAGCAGTACTTC. It codes for CASSLGTGRHYEQYF. Supplemented by reference TRBV5-5 and TRBJ2-7, the full variable domain reads DAGVTQSPTHLIKTRGQQVTLRCSPISGHKSVSWYQQVLGQGPQFIFQYYEKEERGRGNFPDRFSARQFPNYSSELNVNALLLGDSALYLCASSLGTGRHYEQYFGPGTRLTVT.

The gene calls are TRBV5-1 and TRBJ2-7; D may be TRBD2 (6 bases). The germline V and J ends were trimmed by 0 bases and 0 bases, with 10 bases remaining between them. From germline, CDR1 is SGHRS and CDR2 YFSETQ. This CDR3 has 15 amino acids. The CDR3 DNA reads as TGCGCCAGCAGCTTGGGGGACTCTACCTCCTACGAGCAGTACTTC. Encoded protein: CASSLGDSTSYEQYF.

The chain recombines TRBV7-2 with TRBJ1-1, with a possible D match to TRBD1 (6 bases). This CDR3 contains 14 residues. The V gene lost 3 bases and the J gene lost 5 bases, with 13 bases spanning the gap. Germline lookup yields CDR1 SGHTA and CDR2 FQGNSA. The DNA of the CDR3 is TGTGCCAGCAGCTTCTTCGGAGGGGGAACTGAAGCTTTCTTT. It translates to CASSFFGGGTEAFF. The whole variable domain, filled in from reference TRBV7-2 and TRBJ1-1, reads GAGVSQSPSNKVTEKGKDVELRCDPISGHTALYWYRQSLGQGLEFLIYFQGNSAPDKSGLPSDRFSAERTGGSVSTLTIQRTQQEDSAVYLCASSFFGGGTEAFFGQGTRLTVV.

The chain couples TRBV11-2 to TRBJ1-1; the D gene is possibly TRBD1 (5 bases). Between the trimmed V and J ends, which lost 0 bases and 2 bases, there was a span of 13 bases. The CDR3 loop spans 16 amino acids. Germline V gives CDR1 SGHAT, CDR2 FQNNGV. The CDR3 spells CASSLDRGRPNTEAFF. The CDR3 coding sequence is TGTGCCAGCAGCTTAGATAGGGGTAGACCTAACACTGAAGCTTTCTTT.

This clone came up once. This sequence joins TRBV5-1 and TRBJ1-2, with 10 bases lining up with TRBD1. Germline lookup yields CDR1 SGHRS and CDR2 YFSETQ. V dropped 4 bases and J dropped 4; count of bases not matched to a gene: 4. The CDR3 spans 14 residues. DNA of the CDR3: TGCGCCAGCAGCGTCGACAGGGGGCTCTATGGCTACACCTTC. Residues: CASSVDRGLYGYTF.

This clone is a singleton in its sample. The V gene is TRBV27, the J gene TRBJ1-1; 11 bases agree with TRBD1. Trimming cost V 1 base and J 5 bases; bases outside gene matches: 3. CDR1 MNHEY and CDR2 SMNVEV come from the germline V gene (reference sequence). The CDR3 is made up of 15 amino acids. This CDR3 is CASSLYRDRGTEAFF. DNA for the CDR3: TGTGCCAGCAGTTTATATCGGGACAGGGGGACTGAAGCTTTCTTT.

The chain uses TRBV6-5 and TRBJ2-3; D gene uncertain. CDR3 length: 14 residues. From germline, CDR1 is MNHEY and CDR2 SVGAGI. The V and J ends lost 0 bases and 5 bases respectively, with 9 bases between them. The CDR3 DNA follows: TGTGCCAGCAGTTACTCGAGTCCAGGAGATACGCAGTATTTT. Translated: CASSYSSPGDTQYF.